This entry describes one T cell receptor beta chain. The data were obtained in a study of blood T cell repertoires in COVID-19. Per the original methods: Researchers report that nucleated cell counts were estimated from reference gene primer amplification. Here immunoSEQ multiplex PCR was the method, and the copy in TCRdb shows in-frame clones only, minus some. V and J calls and clone size are given by that table; D and trimming were obtained from the DNA. The table lists 150,000 to 200,000 clones, 87% of them singletons. Looked up from germline, CDR1 is MDHEN and CDR2 is SYDVKM. The V segment lost 5 bases and the J segment 8 bases; nucleotides outside the gene matches: 4. This CDR3 is 15 amino acids long.

The sequence derives from a human donor in a cohort sampled during active COVID-19. Specimen: peripheral blood. This chain joins TRBV28 and TRBJ1-6; TRBD1 matches 12 bases. Here the CDR3 DNA reads TGTGCCAGCAGTCCCGGGACAGGGGGCTATTCACCCCTCCACTTT. It specifies CASSPGTGGYSPLHF.